Below are 20 T cell receptor beta chains sequenced from a single sample in a study of CD8 T cells in ankylosing spondylitis. Via MiXCR, TCRdb re-called the 5' RACE reads, giving one row per CDR3 protein. This sample has about 220,000 distinct CDR3 sequences, with about 18% found just once. Overall study results and limits: Characteristic, it appeared, of ankylosing spondylitis blood was a TCR beta motif of roughly eight highly homologous variants.

No cognate antigen is known for these TCRs. The sequenced sample was blood, either unsorted or a sorted T cell fraction (not recorded which). These receptors all stem from a male donor with ankylosing spondylitis.

This clonotype turned up a few times. The rearrangement joins TRBV4-3 to TRBJ2-3, with D unclear. The CDR3 extends over 15 amino acids. Deletions cut 0 bases from V and 2 bases from J, with 9 bases between. CDR1 is LGHNA, CDR2 YSLEER, per germline. CDR3 sequence reads: CASSQDRFYTDTQYF. CDR3 bases: TGCGCCAGCAGCCAAGATCGTTTCTACACAGATACGCAGTATTTT.

J is TRBJ1-1 and V is TRBV28, with 10 bases lining up with TRBD1. Germline V gives CDR1 MDHEN, CDR2 SYDVKM. CDR3 length equals 17 residues. J was trimmed by 4 bases and V by 5 bases; bases with no gene match: 13. The CDR3 reads CASSPRVAWDRGTEAFF. DNA of the CDR3: TGTGCCAGCAGTCCTAGGGTGGCCTGGGACAGGGGCACTGAAGCTTTCTTT.

This clonotype turned up a few times. CDR3 DNA sequence: TGCAGTGCTAGAGATATGGGAAGATCTTACGAGCAGTACTTC. It translates to CSARDMGRSYEQYF. The V and J genes are TRBV20-1 and TRBJ2-7; D gene unclear. The CDR3 covers 14 residues. Germline loops: CDR1 DFQATT, CDR2 SNEGSKA (reference sequence). V was pared by 0 bases and J by 4 bases, with 13 bases between.

DNA for the CDR3: TGTGCCAGCAGCGTTGGCACAGATACGCAGTATTTT. Its translation: CASSVGTDTQYF. The chain is built from TRBV9 and TRBJ2-3; D is unclear. Germline lookup yields CDR1 SGDLS and CDR2 YYNGEE. CDR3 length: 12 amino acids. Trimming shortened V by 2 bases and J by 1 base, and 2 bases separated the two germline ends.

The chain combines TRBV24-1 with TRBJ2-1; the match to TRBD2 covers 12 bases. The CDR3 has 17 amino acids. Trimming at V came to 4 bases and at J to 0 bases, leaving 3 bases not matched to a gene. The germline V gene encodes CDR1 KGHDR and CDR2 SFDVKD. The CDR3 DNA sequence: TGTGCCACCAGTGAGTGGACTAGCGGGGACTCCTACAATGAGCAGTTCTTC. It specifies CATSEWTSGDSYNEQFF.

The V gene is TRBV2, the J gene TRBJ2-7, with D unresolved. The CDR3 has 12 residues. Trimming took 6 bases from V and 0 from J, leaving 6 bases between them. Germline-derived CDR1 and CDR2 are SNHLY and FYNNEI. The CDR3 region is CASRDVSYEQYF. The CDR3 region has the DNA TGTGCCAGCAGGGACGTCTCCTACGAGCAGTACTTC.

This clonotype was seen at least ten times. The V and J genes are TRBV12-3 or TRBV12-4 and TRBJ2-7; D might be TRBD1 (5 bases). CDR3 length: 14 amino acids. V was clipped by 3 bases and J by 0 bases, with 9 bases between them. The CDR3 region is CASSFDRSSYEQYF. The DNA for the CDR3 is TGTGCCAGCAGTTTTGACAGAAGCTCCTACGAGCAGTACTTC.

This clonotype was recorded many times. The genes are TRBV7-9 and TRBJ1-2, with 7 bases identical to TRBD1. Germline CDR1 is SEHNR and CDR2 is FQNEAQ (reference sequence). Trimming at V came to 6 bases and at J to 2 bases, leaving 6 bases not matched to a gene. The CDR3 totals 14 residues. Written as DNA, the CDR3 is TGTGCCAGCAGGAGGGACAGTCCCAACTATGGCTACACCTTC. This codes for CASRRDSPNYGYTF.

This chain uses TRBV7-3 with TRBJ2-5; D tentatively fits TRBD1 or TRBD2 (5 bases each). Germline V gives CDR1 SGHTA, CDR2 FQGTGA. Trimming left V 5 bases short and J 13 bases short, with 17 bases between. The CDR3 is 12 amino acids. In DNA form, the CDR3 reads TGTGCCAGCAGCCCCCTCGGGACCCTCGGGTACTTC. Its translation: CASSPLGTLGYF.

This clonotype was counted a few times. The genes are TRBV7-9 and TRBJ2-7; the D is unclear. V lost 0 bases and J 1 base, leaving 13 bases between the germline ends. The CDR3 totals 16 residues. Germline V gene data show CDR1 as SEHNR and CDR2 as FQNEAQ (reference sequence). The DNA of the CDR3 is TGTGCCAGCAGCTTAGCTGTGGGTGGGCATTCCTACGAGCAGTACTTC. Translated, it gives CASSLAVGGHSYEQYF.

The rearrangement links TRBV9 to TRBJ1-4, with 9 positions matching TRBD1. The CDR3 runs to 15 residues. With V trimmed by 4 bases and J by 10 bases, 11 bases remained unmatched. In germline, CDR1 is SGDLS, CDR2 YYNGEE. Here the CDR3 DNA reads TGTGCCAGCAGCCCCCTGGAGGGACAGGGCGGAAAACTGTTTTTT. Its protein product is CASSPLEGQGGKLFF.

This chain connects TRBV19 to TRBJ1-4; D possibly corresponds to TRBD1 (6 bases). CDR1 is LNHDA, CDR2 SQIVND, per germline (reference sequence). CDR3 size: 14 residues. The ends were cut back, 4 bases at V and 6 bases at J, with 12 bases in the middle. Written as DNA, the CDR3 is TGTGCCAGTAGTACACAGGGTTGGGATGAAAAACTGTTTTTT. Translating it yields CASSTQGWDEKLFF. Filled out from reference TRBV19 and TRBJ1-4, the complete variable domain reads DGGITQSPKYLFRKEGQNVTLSCEQNLNHDAMYWYRQDPGQGLRLIYYSQIVNDFQKGDIAEGYSVSREKKESFPLTVTSAQKNPTAFYLCASSTQGWDEKLFFGSGTQLSVL.

The chain is built from TRBV14 and TRBJ2-7, with D unclear. Trimming shortened V by 0 bases and J by 0 bases, and 6 bases separated the two germline ends. The length of the CDR3 is 14 residues. Germline V gene data show CDR1 as SGHDN and CDR2 as FVKESK. CDR3 region: CASSQDITSYEQYF. CDR3 bases: TGTGCCAGCAGCCAAGATATTACCTCCTACGAGCAGTACTTC.

This chain uses TRBV3-1 with TRBJ2-3, with 7 bases identical to TRBD1. J was trimmed by 2 bases and V by 0 bases; bases with no gene match: 2. Germline CDR1 and CDR2: LGHDT and YNNKEL (reference sequence). This CDR3 has 15 amino acids. The DNA for the CDR3 is TGTGCCAGCAGCCAAGAAACAGGGGTCACAGATACGCAGTATTTT. Encoded protein: CASSQETGVTDTQYF.

This clonotype has a handful of counts. V is TRBV9 and J is TRBJ2-2; D uncertain. The germline CDR1 and CDR2 sequences are SGDLS and YYNGEE. The CDR3 sequence is 15 residues long. The V gene lost 0 bases and the J gene lost 0 bases, with 6 bases spanning the gap. Here the CDR3 DNA reads TGTGCCAGCAGCGTAGGAAGTCCGAACACCGGGGAGCTGTTTTTT. This codes for CASSVGSPNTGELFF.

The chain uses TRBV29-1 and TRBJ1-1, with 8 bases matching TRBD1. This CDR3 comprises 15 residues. V lost 1 base, J lost 4 bases, and 8 bases stayed unmatched. Germline-derived CDR1 and CDR2 are SQVTM and ANQGSEA. CDR3 amino acids: CSVEGRQGTGTEAFF. The CDR3 coding sequence is TGCAGCGTTGAAGGGAGACAGGGGACGGGCACTGAAGCTTTCTTT.

This clonotype has a handful of counts. The chain uses TRBV2 and TRBJ2-1; 12 bases agree with TRBD2. CDR3 length: 17 amino acids. CDR1 is SNHLY, CDR2 FYNNEI, per germline. J lost 0 bases, V lost 4 bases, and 4 bases had no gene match. DNA of the CDR3: TGTGCCAGCAGTGGGACTAGCGGGGAGAGCTCCTACAATGAGCAGTTCTTC. This translates into CASSGTSGESSYNEQFF.

This rearrangement joins TRBV12-3 or TRBV12-4 to TRBJ1-1; 9 bases fit TRBD1. This CDR3 region has 19 residues. V was pared by 2 bases and J by 3 bases, with 16 bases of the junction left unmatched. This CDR3 is CASSLRAGTGSSGDTEAFF. The CDR3 DNA follows: TGTGCCAGCAGTTTACGCGCCGGGACAGGGTCATCGGGGGACACTGAAGCTTTCTTT.

This clonotype was detected once. The V call is TRBV23-1, the J call TRBJ2-1; 7 nucleotides match TRBD2. TRBV23-1 is an ORF, with its function uncertain. With V trimmed by 7 bases and J by 3 bases, 15 bases remained unmatched. This CDR3 spans 17 amino acids. CDR3 DNA: TGCGCCAGCATTACCCCCGGGGCGGGAGTGGGCTACAATGAGCAGTTCTTC. Translation gives CASITPGAGVGYNEQFF.

As concerns this clonotype: One junction end does not reproduce the germline sequence, and a read error may be involved. The chain carries TRBV2 and TRBJ2-7, with D hard to call. Germline V CDR1 and CDR2: SNHLY, FYNNEI. This CDR3 comprises 11 residues. This chain's CDR3 is CASSDSDEQYF. The CDR3 nucleotides read TGTGCCAGCAGTGACTCCGACGAGCAGTACTTC.